The T cell receptor beta chain under discussion was sequenced for a study of blood T cell repertoires in COVID-19. Study-level information: COVID-19 samples collected from the United States, Italy and Spain covered acute and convalescent phases. The cDNA or gDNA used as material had been derived from T cells, B-cell-depleted T cells, or PBMCs.

This CDR3 has 17 residues. V lost 3 bases to trimming and J lost 0 bases, with 15 bases between them. The germline gives CDR1 LGHDT, CDR2 YNNKEL (reference sequence). Per the original data handling: Reference gene primer amplification in the assay estimated nucleated cell counts. Profiled with immunoSEQ multiplex PCR; TCRdb holds only in-frame clones, not every one. V and J calls and clone size follow that table, whereas D and trimming were derived from the DNA. The table has 200,000 to 250,000 clones, about nine tenths seen once; the top ten hold around 2.9%. The sample comprised peripheral blood. The gene calls are TRBV3-1 (or the pseudogene TRBV3-2) and TRBJ1-3; D is possibly TRBD1 (6 bases). The sequence was collected from a woman aged 55-70 years with acute or convalescent COVID-19. The CDR3 sequence: CASSQLGGALSGNTIYF. The CDR3 region has the DNA TGTGCCAGCAGCCAGTTGGGGGGGGCCCTCTCTGGAAACACCATATATTTT.